This T cell receptor (beta chain) originates from a study of T cells in localized non-small cell lung cancer. Notes on the study in general: The tumor had only one region sequenced, so heterogeneity remains possible. Increased T cell density in blood showed an association with longer overall survival. There was higher T cell clonality in uninvolved adjacent lung than in tumor, and it was highest there.

This CDR3 has 16 residues. The germline gives CDR1 SGHRS, CDR2 YFSETQ. The ends were cut back, 1 base at V and 2 bases at J, with 12 bases in the middle. Data came from immunoSEQ multiplex PCR; TCRdb stores just in-frame clones and leaves some out. The table records some 72,000 clones, roughly 81% of them present only once. Comments on this clone: The target antigen is unknown.

Material: peripheral blood, obtained before any cancer treatment. This TCR derives from a man between 40 and 70 years old with stage I lung adenocarcinoma. The gene calls are TRBV5-1 and TRBJ2-2; D is perhaps TRBD2 (5 bases). The CDR3 protein is CASSLNPGTNTGELFF. The CDR3 bases are TGCGCCAGCAGCTTGAATCCGGGAACAAACACCGGGGAGCTGTTTTTT.